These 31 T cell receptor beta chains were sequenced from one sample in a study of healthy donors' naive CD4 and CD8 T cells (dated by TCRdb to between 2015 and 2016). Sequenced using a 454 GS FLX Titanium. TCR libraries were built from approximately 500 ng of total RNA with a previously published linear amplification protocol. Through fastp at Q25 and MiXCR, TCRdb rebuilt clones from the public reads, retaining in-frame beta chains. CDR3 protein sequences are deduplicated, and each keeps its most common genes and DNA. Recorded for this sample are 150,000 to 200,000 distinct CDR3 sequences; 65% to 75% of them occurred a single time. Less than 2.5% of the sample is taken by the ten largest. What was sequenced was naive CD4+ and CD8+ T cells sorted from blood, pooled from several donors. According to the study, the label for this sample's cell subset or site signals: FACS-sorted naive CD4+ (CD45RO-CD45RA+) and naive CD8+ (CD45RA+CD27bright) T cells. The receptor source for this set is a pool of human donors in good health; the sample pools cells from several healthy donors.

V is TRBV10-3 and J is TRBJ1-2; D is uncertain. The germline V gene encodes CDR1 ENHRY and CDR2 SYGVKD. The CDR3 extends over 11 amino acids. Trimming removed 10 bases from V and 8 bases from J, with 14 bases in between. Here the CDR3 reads CATSRDWGYTF. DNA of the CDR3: TGTGCCACCTCGCGGGATTGGGGCTACACCTTC.

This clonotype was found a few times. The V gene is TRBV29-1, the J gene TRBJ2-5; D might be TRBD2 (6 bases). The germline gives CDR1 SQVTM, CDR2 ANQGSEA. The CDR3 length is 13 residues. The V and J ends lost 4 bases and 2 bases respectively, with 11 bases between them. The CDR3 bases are TGCAGCGTTGCGGCGGGAACGCAAGAGACCCAGTACTTC. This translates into CSVAAGTQETQYF.

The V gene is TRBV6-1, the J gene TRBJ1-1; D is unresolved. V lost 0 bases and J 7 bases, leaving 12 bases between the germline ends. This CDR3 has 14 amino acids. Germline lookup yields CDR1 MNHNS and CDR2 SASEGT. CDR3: CASSEADGGYEAFF. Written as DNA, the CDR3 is TGTGCCAGCAGTGAAGCTGATGGAGGCTATGAAGCTTTCTTT.

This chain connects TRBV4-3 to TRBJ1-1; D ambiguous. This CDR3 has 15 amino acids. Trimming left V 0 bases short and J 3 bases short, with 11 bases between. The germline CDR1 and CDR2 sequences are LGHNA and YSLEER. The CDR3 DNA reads TGCGCCAGCAGCCAAGATGTCCGGATAGACACTGAAGCTTTCTTT. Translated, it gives CASSQDVRIDTEAFF.

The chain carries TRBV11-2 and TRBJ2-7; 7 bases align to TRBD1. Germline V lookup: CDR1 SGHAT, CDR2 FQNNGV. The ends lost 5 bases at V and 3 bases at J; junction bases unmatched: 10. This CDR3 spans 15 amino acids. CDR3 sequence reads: CASSQESTGFYEQYF. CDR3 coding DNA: TGTGCCAGCAGCCAAGAGTCGACAGGGTTCTACGAGCAGTACTTC. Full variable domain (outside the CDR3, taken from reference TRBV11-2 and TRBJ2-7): EAGVAQSPRYKIIEKRQSVAFWCNPISGHATLYWYQQILGQGPKLLIQFQNNGVVDDSQLPKDRFSAERLKGVDSTLKIQPAKLEDSAVYLCASSQESTGFYEQYFGPGTRLTVT.

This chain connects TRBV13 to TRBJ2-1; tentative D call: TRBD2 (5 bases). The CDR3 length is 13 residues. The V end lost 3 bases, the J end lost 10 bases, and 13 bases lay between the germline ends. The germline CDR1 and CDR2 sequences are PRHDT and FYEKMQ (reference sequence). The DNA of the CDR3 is TGTGCCAGCAGCTTGTTAGCAGCGGAGGAGCAGTTCTTC. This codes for CASSLLAAEEQFF. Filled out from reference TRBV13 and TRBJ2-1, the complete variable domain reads AAGVIQSPRHLIKEKRETATLKCYPIPRHDTVYWYQQGPGQDPQFLISFYEKMQSDKGSIPDRFSAQQFSDYHSELNMSSLELGDSALYFCASSLLAAEEQFFGPGTRLTVL.

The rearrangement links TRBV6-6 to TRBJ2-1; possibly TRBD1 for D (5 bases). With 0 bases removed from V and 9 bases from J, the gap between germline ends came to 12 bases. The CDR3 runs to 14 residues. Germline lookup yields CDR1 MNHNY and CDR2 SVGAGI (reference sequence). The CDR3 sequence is CASSYSIDRSEQFF. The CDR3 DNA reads TGTGCCAGCAGTTACTCGATAGACAGATCTGAGCAGTTCTTC.

In DNA, the CDR3 is TGCAGCGCTCTAACCCTAGCCAAAAACATTCAGTACTTC. It specifies CSALTLAKNIQYF. The rearrangement uses TRBV29-1 and TRBJ2-4; unclear D gene. The CDR3 covers 13 residues. Germline assignment: CDR1 SQVTM and CDR2 ANQGSEA. V lost 7 bases to trimming and J lost 0 bases, with 10 bases between them.

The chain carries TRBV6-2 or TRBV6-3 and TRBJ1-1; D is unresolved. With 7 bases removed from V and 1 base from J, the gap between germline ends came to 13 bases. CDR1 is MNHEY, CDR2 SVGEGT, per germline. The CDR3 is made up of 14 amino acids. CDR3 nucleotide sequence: TGTGCCAGCACGGAGGGCGTCGGGAACACTGAAGCTTTCTTT. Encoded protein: CASTEGVGNTEAFF.

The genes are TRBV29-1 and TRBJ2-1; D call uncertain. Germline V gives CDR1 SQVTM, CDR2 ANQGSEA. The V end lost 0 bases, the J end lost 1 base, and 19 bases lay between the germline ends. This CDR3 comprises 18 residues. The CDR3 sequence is CSVEDQSNGPFSYNEQFF. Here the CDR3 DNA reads TGCAGCGTTGAAGATCAAAGCAACGGACCGTTTTCCTACAATGAGCAGTTCTTC.

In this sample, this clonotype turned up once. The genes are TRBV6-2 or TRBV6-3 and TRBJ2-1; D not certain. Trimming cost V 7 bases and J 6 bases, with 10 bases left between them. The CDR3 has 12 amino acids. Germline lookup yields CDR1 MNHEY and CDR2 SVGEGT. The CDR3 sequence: CASTESSNEQFF. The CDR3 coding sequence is TGTGCCAGCACCGAAAGCAGCAATGAGCAGTTCTTC.

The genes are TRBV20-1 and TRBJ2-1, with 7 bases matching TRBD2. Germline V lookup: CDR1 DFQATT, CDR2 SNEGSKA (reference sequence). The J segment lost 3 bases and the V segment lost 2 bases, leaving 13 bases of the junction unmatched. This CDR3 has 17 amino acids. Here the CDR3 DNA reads TGCAGTGCTAGAACCCGGGGGGAGACTATCGACTACAATGAGCAGTTCTTC. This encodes CSARTRGETIDYNEQFF.

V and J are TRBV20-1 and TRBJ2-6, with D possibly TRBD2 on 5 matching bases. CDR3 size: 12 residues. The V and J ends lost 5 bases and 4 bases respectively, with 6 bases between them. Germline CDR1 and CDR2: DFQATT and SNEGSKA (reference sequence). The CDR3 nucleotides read TGCAGTGCTTCGGGAGGGGCCAACGTCCTGACTTTC. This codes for CSASGGANVLTF.

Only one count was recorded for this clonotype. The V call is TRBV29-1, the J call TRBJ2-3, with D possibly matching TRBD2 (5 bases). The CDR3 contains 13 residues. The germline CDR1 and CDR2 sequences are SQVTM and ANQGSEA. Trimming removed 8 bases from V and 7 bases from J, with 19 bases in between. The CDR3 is CSLQLGFGNTQYF. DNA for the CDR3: TGCAGCCTTCAACTAGGTTTTGGAAATACGCAGTATTTT.

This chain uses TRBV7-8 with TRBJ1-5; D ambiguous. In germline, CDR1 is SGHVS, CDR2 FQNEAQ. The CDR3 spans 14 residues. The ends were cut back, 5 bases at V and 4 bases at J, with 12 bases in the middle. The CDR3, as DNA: TGTGCCAGCAGCCCCTGGACGGGGAATCAGCCCCAGCATTTT. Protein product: CASSPWTGNQPQHF.

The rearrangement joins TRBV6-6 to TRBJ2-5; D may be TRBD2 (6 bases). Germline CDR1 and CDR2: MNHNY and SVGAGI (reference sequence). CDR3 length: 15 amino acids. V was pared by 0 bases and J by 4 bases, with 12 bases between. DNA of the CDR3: TGTGCCAGCAGTTACTCGTCGCGGGGCGGAGAGACCCAGTACTTC. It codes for CASSYSSRGGETQYF.

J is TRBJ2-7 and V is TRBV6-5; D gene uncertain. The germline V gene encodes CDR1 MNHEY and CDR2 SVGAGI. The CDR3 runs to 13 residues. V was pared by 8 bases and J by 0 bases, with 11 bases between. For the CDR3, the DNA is TGTGCCAGCGGGCAGGCGGCCTCCTACGAGCAGTACTTC. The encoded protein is CASGQAASYEQYF.

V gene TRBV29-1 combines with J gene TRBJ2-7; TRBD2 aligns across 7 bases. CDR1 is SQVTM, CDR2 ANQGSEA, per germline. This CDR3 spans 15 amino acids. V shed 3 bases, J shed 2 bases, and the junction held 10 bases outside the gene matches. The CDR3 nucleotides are TGCAGCGTTGAGGAAGACGGACTAGGAACCTACGAGCAGTACTTC. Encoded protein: CSVEEDGLGTYEQYF.

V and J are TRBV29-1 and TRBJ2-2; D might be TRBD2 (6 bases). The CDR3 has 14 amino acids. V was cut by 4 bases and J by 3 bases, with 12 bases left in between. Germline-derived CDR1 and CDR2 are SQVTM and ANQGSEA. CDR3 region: CSVAGTFDTGELFF. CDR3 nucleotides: TGCAGCGTTGCCGGGACTTTTGACACCGGGGAGCTGTTTTTT.

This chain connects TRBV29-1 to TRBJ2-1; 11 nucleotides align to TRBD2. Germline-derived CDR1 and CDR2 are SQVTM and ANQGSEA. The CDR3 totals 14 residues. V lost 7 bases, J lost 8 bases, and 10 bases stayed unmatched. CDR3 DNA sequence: TGCAGCGCCAGGGATAGCGGGGGGGCTGATGAGCAGTTCTTC. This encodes CSARDSGGADEQFF.

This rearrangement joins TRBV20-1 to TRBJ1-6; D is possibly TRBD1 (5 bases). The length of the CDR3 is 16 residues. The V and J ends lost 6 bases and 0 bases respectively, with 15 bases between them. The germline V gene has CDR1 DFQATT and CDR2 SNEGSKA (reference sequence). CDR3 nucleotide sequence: TGCAGTGCGCCTAAAGGGGCCAGCTCCTATAATTCACCCCTCCACTTT. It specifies CSAPKGASSYNSPLHF.

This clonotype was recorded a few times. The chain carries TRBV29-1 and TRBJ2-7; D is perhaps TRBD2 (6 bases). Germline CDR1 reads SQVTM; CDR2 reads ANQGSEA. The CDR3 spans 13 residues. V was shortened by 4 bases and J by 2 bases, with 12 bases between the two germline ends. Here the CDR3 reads CSVVGGTPYEQYV. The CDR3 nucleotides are TGCAGCGTTGTTGGGGGGACCCCCTACGAGCAGTACGTC.

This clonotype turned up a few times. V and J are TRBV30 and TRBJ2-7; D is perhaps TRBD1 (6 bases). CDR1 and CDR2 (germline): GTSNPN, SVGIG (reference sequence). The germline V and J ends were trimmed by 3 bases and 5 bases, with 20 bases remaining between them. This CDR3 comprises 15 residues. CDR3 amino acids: CAWRRGAGVFHEQYF. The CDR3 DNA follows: TGTGCCTGGAGGCGAGGGGCAGGGGTTTTCCACGAGCAGTACTTC.

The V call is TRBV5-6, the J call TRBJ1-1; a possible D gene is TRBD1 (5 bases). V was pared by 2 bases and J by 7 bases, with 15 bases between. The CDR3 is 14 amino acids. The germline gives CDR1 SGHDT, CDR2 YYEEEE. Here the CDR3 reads CASSLGPGGSEAFF. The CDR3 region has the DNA TGTGCCAGCAGCTTAGGACCCGGGGGTAGTGAAGCTTTCTTT.

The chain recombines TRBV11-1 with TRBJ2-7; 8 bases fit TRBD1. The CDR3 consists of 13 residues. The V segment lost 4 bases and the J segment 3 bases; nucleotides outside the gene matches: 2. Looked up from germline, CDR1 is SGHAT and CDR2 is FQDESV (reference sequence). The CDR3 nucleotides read TGTGCCAGCAGCTGGGGACAGGACTACGAGCAGTACTTC. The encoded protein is CASSWGQDYEQYF.

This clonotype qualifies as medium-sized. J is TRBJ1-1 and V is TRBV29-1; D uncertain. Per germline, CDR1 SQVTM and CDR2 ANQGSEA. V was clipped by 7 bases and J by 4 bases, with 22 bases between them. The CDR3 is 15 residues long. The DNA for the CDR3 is TGCAGCGGCCACGGTGTTCAAAGGTGGCGCACTGAAGCTTTCTTT. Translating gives CSGHGVQRWRTEAFF.

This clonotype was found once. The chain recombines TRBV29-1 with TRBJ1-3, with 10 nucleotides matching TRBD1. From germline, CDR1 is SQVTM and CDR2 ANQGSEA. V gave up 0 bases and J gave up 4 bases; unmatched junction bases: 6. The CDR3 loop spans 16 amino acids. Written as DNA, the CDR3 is TGCAGCGTTGAAGATCCGGGACAGGGGCTGGGAAACACCATATATTTT. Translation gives CSVEDPGQGLGNTIYF. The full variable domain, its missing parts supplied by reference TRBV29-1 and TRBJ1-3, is SAVISQKPSRDICQRGTSLTIQCQVDSQVTMMFWYRQQPGQSLTLIATANQGSEATYESGFVIDKFPISRPNLTFSTLTVSNMSPEDSSIYLCSVEDPGQGLGNTIYFGEGSWLTVV.

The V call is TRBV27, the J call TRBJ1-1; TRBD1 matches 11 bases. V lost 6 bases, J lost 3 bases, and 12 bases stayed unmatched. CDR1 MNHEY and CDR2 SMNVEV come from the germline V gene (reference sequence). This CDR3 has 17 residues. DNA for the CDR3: TGTGCCAGCAGCCCCAGCATCGGGGACAGGGGGGACACTGAAGCTTTCTTT. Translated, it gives CASSPSIGDRGDTEAFF.

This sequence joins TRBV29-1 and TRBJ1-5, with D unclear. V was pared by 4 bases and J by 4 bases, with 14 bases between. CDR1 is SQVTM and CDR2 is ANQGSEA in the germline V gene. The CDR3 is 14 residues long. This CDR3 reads CSVGSGGENQPQHF. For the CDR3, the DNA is TGCAGCGTTGGATCCGGCGGGGAGAATCAGCCCCAGCATTTT. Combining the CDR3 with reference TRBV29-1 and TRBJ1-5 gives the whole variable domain SAVISQKPSRDICQRGTSLTIQCQVDSQVTMMFWYRQQPGQSLTLIATANQGSEATYESGFVIDKFPISRPNLTFSTLTVSNMSPEDSSIYLCSVGSGGENQPQHFGDGTRLSIL.

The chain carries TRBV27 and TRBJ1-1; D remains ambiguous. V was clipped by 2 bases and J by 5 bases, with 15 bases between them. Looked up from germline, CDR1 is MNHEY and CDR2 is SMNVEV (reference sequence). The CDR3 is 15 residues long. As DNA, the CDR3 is TGTGCCAGCAGTTTAGGGTACGTGAGTGGTACTGAAGCTTTCTTT. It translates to CASSLGYVSGTEAFF.

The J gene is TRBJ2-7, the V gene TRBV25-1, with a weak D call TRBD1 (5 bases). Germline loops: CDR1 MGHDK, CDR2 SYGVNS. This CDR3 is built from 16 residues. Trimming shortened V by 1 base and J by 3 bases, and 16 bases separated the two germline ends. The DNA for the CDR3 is TGTGCCAGCAGTGAATCAGGCAGGGCTTCACTCTACGAGCAGTACTTC. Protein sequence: CASSESGRASLYEQYF.